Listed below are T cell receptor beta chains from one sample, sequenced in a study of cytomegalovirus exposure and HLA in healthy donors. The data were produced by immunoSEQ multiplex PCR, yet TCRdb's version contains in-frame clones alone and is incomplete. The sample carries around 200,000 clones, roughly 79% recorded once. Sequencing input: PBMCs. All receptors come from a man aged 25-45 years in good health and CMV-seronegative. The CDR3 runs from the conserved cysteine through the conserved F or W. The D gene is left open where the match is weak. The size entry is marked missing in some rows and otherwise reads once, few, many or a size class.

CASTIGGFRGGYTF | TGTGCCAGCACCATAGGAGGGTTTAGGGGTGGCTACACCTTC | TRBV28 | NA | NA | TRBJ1-2
CSVDFVDRRNSESTNYGYTF | TGCAGCGTTGACTTTGTGGACAGGCGAAATTCGGAATCCACCAACTATGGCTACACCTTC | TRBV29-1 | TRBD1 | NA | TRBJ1-2
CSAGTDYGYTF | TGCAGCGCTGGGACAGACTATGGCTACACCTTC | TRBV29-1 | TRBD1 | NA | TRBJ1-2
CASSQATRITGYTF | TGTGCCAGCAGCCAAGCGACGAGGATCACTGGCTACACCTTC | TRBV14 | NA | NA | TRBJ1-2
CASSRIRGTEAFF | TGTGCCAGCAGCCGGATTAGGGGGACCGAAGCTTTCTTT | TRBV7-3 | NA | NA | TRBJ1-1
CASSSPGQGDGYTF | TGTGCCAGCAGCTCTCCGGGACAGGGAGATGGCTACACCTTC | TRBV7-9 | TRBD1 | NA | TRBJ1-2
CASSLDGSGQETQYF | TGTGCCAGCAGCTTAGATGGGTCAGGACAAGAGACCCAGTACTTC | TRBV11-3 | NA | NA | TRBJ2-5
CASSQDLGGEQYF | TGTGCCAGCAGCCAAGATCTAGGGGGCGAGCAGTACTTC | TRBV14 | NA | NA | TRBJ2-7
CASSLAGTGSEKLFF | TGTGCCAGCAGCTTAGCCGGGACAGGGAGTGAAAAACTGTTTTTT | TRBV7-2 | TRBD1 | NA | TRBJ1-4
CASSPLFRRGSSYEQYF | TGTGCCAGCAGCCCCCTGTTTCGCAGGGGGAGCTCCTACGAGCAGTACTTC | TRBV11-2 | TRBD1 | few | TRBJ2-7
CASSLVTGNDNEQFF | TGTGCCAGCAGCTTAGTGACAGGGAACGACAATGAGCAGTTCTTC | TRBV7-9 | TRBD1 | NA | TRBJ2-1
CASSQTGALYEAFF | TGTGCCAGCAGCCAGACAGGGGCGCTTTACGAAGCTTTCTTT | TRBV5-5 | TRBD1 | NA | TRBJ1-1
CATSRARTAQPQHF | TGTGCCACCAGCAGAGCGCGTACTGCTCAGCCCCAGCATTTT | TRBV15 | NA | NA | TRBJ1-5
CASHEAGREKGEQYF | TGTGCCAGCCATGAAGCTGGGCGGGAGAAAGGAGAGCAGTACTTC | TRBV27 | TRBD2 | NA | TRBJ2-7
CASSLVYGSYGYTF | TGCGCCAGCAGCTTGGTATACGGGAGCTATGGCTACACCTTC | TRBV5-1 | NA | NA | TRBJ1-2